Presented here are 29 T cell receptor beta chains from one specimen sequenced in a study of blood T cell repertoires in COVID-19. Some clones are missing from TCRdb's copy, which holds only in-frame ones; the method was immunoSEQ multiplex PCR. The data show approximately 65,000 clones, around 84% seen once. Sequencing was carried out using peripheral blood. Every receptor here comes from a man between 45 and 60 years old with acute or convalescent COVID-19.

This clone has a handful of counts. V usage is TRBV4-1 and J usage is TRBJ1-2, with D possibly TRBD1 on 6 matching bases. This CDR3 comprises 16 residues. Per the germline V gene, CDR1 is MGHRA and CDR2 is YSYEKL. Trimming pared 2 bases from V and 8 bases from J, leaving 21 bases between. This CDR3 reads CASSQTPIVGGGGYTF. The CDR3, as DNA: TGCGCCAGCAGCCAAACACCCATCGTAGGGGGAGGGGGCTACACCTTC.

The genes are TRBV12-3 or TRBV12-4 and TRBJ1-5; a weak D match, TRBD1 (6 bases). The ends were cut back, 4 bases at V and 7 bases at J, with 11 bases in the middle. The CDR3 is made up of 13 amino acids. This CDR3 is CASSYREGQPQHF. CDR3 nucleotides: TGTGCCAGCAGTTACAGGGAAGGCCAGCCCCAGCATTTT.

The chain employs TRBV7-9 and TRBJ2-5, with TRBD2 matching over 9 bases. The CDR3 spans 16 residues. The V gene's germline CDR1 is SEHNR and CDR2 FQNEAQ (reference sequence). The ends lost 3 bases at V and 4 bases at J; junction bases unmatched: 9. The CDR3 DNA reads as TGTGCCAGCAGCTTGGGAAGCGGGAGGCCTGCAGAGACCCAGTACTTC. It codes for CASSLGSGRPAETQYF. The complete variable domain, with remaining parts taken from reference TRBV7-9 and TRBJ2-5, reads DTGVSQNPRHKITKRGQNVTFRCDPISEHNRLYWYRQTLGQGPEFLTYFQNEAQLEKSRLLSDRFSAERPKGSFSTLEIQRTEQGDSAMYLCASSLGSGRPAETQYFGPGTRLLVL.

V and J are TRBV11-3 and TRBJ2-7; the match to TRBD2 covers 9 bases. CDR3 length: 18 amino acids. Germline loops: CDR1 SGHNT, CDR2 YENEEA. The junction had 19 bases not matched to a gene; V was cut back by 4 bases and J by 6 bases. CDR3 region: CASSWPRSGRAPEGEQYF. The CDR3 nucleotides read TGTGCCAGCAGCTGGCCTCGTAGCGGGAGAGCTCCTGAGGGCGAGCAGTACTTC.

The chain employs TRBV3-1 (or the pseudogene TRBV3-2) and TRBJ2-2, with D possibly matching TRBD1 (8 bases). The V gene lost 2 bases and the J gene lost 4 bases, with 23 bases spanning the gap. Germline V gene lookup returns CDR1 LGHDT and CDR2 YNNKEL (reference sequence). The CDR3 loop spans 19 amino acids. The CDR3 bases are TGTGCCAGCAGCCAACGGTCCCGCAGACAGGGGAGGGGCACCGGGGAGCTGTTTTTT. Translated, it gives CASSQRSRRQGRGTGELFF.

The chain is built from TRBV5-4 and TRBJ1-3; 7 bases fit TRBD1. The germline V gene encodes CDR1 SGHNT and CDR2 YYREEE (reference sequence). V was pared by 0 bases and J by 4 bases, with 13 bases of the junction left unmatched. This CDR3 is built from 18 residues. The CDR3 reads CASSLAPQGFSLGNTIYF. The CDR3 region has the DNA TGTGCCAGCAGCTTGGCCCCACAGGGGTTTTCTTTAGGAAACACCATATATTTT.

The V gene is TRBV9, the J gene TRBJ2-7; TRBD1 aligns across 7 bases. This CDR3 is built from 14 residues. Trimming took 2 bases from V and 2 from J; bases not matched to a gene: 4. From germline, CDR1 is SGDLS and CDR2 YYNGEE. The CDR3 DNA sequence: TGTGCCAGCAGCGTGGCGACAGGGACCTACGAGCAGTACTTC. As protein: CASSVATGTYEQYF.

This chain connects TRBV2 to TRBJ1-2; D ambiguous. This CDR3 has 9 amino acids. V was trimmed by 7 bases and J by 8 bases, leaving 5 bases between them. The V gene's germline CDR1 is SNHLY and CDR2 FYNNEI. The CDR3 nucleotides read TGTGCCAGCAAGCTAGGCTACACCTTC. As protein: CASKLGYTF.

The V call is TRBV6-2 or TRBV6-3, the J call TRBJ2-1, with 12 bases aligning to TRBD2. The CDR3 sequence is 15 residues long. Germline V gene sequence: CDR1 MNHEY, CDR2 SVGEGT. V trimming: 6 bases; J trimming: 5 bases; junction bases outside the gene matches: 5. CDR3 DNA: TGTGCCAGCAGCCCGGGACTAGCGGGCCACAATGAGCAGTTCTTC. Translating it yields CASSPGLAGHNEQFF.

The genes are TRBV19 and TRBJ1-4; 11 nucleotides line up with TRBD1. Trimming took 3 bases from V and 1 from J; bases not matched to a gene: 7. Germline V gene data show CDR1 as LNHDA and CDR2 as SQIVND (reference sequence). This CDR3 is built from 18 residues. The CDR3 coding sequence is TGTGCCAGTAGTATCCTCGGACAGGGGGCTGGAACTAATGAAAAACTGTTTTTT. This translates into CASSILGQGAGTNEKLFF.

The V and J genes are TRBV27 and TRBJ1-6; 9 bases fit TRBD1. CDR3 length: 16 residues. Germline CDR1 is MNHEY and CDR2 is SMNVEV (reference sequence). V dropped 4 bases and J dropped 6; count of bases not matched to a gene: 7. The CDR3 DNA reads TGTGCCAGCAGTTCGCAGAGGGACAGGGTTAATTCACCCCTCCACTTT. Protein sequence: CASSSQRDRVNSPLHF.

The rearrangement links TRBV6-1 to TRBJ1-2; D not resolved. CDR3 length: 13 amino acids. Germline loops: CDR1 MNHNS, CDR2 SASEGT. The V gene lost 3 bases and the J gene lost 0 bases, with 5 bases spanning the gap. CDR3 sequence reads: CASSETSNYGYTF. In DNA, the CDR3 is TGTGCCAGCAGTGAGACATCTAACTATGGCTACACCTTC.

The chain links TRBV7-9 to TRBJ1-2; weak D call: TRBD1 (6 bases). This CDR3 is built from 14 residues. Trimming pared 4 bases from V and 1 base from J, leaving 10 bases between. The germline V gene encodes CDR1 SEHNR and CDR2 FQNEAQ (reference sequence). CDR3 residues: CASSSGTNNYGYTF. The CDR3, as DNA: TGTGCCAGCAGCTCCGGGACAAATAACTATGGCTACACCTTC.

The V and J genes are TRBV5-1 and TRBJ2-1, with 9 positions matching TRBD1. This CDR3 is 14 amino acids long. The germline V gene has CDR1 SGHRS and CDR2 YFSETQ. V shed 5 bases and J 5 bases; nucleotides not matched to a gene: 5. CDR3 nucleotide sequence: TGCGCCAGCAGATCCGGGACAGGGCACAATGAGCAGTTCTTC. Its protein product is CASRSGTGHNEQFF.

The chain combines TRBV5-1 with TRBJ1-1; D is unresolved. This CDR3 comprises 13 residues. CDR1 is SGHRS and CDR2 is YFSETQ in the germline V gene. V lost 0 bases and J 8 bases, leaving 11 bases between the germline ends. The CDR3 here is CASSLAGSHEAFF. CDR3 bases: TGCGCCAGCAGCTTGGCGGGGTCACACGAAGCTTTCTTT.

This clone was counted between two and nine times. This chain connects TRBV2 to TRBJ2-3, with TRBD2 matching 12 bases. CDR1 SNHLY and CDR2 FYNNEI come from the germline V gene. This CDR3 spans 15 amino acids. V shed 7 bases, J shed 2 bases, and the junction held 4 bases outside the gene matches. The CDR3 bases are TGTGCCAGCACCCTAGCGGGAGGGTACACAGATACGCAGTATTTT. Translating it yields CASTLAGGYTDTQYF.

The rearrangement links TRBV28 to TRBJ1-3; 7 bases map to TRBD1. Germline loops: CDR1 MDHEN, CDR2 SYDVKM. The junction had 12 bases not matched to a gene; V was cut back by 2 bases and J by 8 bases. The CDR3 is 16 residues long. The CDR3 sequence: CASSLAPGQTQYTIYF. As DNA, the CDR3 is TGTGCCAGCAGTTTAGCCCCGGGACAGACGCAGTACACCATATATTTT.

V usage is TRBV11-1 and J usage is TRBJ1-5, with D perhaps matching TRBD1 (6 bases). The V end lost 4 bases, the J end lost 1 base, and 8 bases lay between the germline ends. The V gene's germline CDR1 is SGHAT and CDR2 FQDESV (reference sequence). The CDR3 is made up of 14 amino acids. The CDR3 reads CASSSTGSNQPQHF. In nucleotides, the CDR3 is TGTGCCAGCAGCTCCACAGGGAGCAATCAGCCCCAGCATTTT.

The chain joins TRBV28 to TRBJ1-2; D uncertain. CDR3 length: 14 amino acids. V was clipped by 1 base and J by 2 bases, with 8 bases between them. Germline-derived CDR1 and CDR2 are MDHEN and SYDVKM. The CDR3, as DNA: TGTGCCAGCAGTTTATTCCAGATAAACTATGGCTACACCTTC. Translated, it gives CASSLFQINYGYTF.

CDR3: CASTQQSNTEAFF. In DNA form, the CDR3 reads TGTGCCAGCACCCAACAGTCGAACACTGAAGCTTTCTTT. The chain carries TRBV11-2 and TRBJ1-1; D remains ambiguous. CDR1 and CDR2 from the germline V gene are SGHAT and FQNNGV. The CDR3 has 13 amino acids. V gave up 7 bases and J gave up 1 base, with 10 bases separating them.

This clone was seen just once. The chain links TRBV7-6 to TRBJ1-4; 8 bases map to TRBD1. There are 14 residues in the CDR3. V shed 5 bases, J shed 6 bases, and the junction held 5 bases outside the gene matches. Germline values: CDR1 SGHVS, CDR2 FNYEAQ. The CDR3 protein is CASSRGTGYEKLFF. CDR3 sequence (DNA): TGTGCCAGCAGCCGAGGGACAGGATATGAAAAACTGTTTTTT.

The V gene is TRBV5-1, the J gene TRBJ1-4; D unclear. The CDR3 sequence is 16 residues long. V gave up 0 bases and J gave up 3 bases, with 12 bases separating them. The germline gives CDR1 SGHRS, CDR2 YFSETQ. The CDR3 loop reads CASSLVPGRANEKLFF. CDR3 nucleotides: TGCGCCAGCAGCTTGGTGCCCGGGCGGGCTAATGAAAAACTGTTTTTT.

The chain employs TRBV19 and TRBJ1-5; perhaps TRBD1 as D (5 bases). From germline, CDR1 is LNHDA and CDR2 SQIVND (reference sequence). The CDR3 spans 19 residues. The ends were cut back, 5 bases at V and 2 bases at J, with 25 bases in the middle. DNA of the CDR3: TGTGCCAGTAGTGCATCGCCTCGAGCAGGGCCGGTTGGCAATCAGCCCCAGCATTTT. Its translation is CASSASPRAGPVGNQPQHF.

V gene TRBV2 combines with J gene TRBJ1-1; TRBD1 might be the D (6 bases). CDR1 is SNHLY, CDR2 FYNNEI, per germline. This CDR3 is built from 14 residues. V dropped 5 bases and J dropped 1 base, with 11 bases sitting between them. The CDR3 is CASSSGHQNTEAFF. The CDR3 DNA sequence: TGTGCCAGCAGTTCGGGACACCAGAACACTGAAGCTTTCTTT.

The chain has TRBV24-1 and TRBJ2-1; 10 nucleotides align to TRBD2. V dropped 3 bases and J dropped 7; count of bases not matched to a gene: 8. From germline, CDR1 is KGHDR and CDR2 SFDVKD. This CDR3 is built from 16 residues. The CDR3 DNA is TGTGCCACCAGTGATCCTCTAGCGGGAGTCCCTAATGAGCAGTTCTTC. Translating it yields CATSDPLAGVPNEQFF.

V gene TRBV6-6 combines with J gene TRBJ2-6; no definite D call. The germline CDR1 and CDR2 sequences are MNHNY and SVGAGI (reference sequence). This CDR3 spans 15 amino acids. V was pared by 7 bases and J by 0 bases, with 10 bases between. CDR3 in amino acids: CASNQAPSGANVLTF. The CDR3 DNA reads TGTGCCAGCAATCAGGCTCCCTCTGGGGCCAACGTCCTGACTTTC.

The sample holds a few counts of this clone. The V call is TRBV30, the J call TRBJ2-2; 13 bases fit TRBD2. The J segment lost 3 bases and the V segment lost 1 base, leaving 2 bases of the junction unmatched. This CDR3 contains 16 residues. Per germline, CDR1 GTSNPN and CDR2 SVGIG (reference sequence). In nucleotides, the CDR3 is TGTGCCTGGAGTGGACTAGCGGGGGGTTACACCGGGGAGCTGTTTTTT. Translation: CAWSGLAGGYTGELFF.

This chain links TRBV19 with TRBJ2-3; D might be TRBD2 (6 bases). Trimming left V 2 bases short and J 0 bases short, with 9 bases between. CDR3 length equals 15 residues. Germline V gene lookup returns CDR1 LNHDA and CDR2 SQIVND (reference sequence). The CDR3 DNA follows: TGTGCCAGTAGTATACCCGGGAGAAGCACAGATACGCAGTATTTT. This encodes CASSIPGRSTDTQYF. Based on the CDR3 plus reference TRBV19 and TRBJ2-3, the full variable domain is DGGITQSPKYLFRKEGQNVTLSCEQNLNHDAMYWYRQDPGQGLRLIYYSQIVNDFQKGDIAEGYSVSREKKESFPLTVTSAQKNPTAFYLCASSIPGRSTDTQYFGPGTRLTVL.

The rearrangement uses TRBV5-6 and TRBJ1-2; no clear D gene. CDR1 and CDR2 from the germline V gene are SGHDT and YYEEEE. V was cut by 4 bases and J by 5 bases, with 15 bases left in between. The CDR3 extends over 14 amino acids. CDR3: CASSPGGYRYGYTF. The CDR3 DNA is TGTGCCAGCAGCCCGGGCGGGTACCGGTATGGCTACACCTTC.